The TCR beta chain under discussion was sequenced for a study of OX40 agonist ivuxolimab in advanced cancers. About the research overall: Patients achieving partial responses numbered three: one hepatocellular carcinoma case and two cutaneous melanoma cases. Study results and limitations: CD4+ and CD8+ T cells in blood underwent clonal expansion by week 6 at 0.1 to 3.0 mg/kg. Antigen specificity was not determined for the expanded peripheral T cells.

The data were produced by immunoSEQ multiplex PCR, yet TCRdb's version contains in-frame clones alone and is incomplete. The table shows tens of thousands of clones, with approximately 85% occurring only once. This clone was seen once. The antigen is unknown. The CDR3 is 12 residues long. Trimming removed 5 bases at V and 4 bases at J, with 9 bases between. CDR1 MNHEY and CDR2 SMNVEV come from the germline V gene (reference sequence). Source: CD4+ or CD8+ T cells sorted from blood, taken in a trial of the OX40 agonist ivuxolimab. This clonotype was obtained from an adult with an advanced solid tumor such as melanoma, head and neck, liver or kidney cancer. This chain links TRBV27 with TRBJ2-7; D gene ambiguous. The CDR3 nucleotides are TGTGCCAGCAGTCCAGACACGTACGAGCAGTACTTC. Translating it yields CASSPDTYEQYF.